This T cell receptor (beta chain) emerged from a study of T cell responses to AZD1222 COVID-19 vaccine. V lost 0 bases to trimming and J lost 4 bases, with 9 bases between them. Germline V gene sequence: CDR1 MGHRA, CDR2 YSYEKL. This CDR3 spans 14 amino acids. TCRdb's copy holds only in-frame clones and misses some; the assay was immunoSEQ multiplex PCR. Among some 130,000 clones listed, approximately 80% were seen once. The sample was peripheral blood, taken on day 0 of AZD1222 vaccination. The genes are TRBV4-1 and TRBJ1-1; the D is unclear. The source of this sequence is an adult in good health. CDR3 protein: CASSQEWMTTEAFF. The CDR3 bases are TGCGCCAGCAGCCAAGAGTGGATGACCACTGAAGCTTTCTTT.